This T cell receptor (beta chain) was documented in a study of T-cell memory formation after mild COVID-19. Each CDR3 protein is one row after TCRdb ran MiXCR on the 5' RACE reads. The sample lists 350,000 to 500,000 distinct CDR3 sequences; over 15% were seen once. The clonotype was recovered from a man younger than 30 who had mild COVID-19 (a few samples of this study predate the infection). Cell type and time point are not known. The sample comprised PBMCs or a T cell subset sorted from them (not recorded which).

The CDR3, as DNA: TGTGCCAGCAGCTTATCGGGACAGGTAACCTACGAGCAGTACTTC. It encodes CASSLSGQVTYEQYF. The rearrangement links TRBV7-2 to TRBJ2-7; the match to TRBD1 covers 8 bases. The junction had 5 bases not matched to a gene; V was cut back by 2 bases and J by 2 bases. CDR1 is SGHTA, CDR2 FQGNSA, per germline. The CDR3 runs 15 residues. Together with reference TRBV7-2 and TRBJ2-7, the CDR3 gives the full variable domain: GAGVSQSPSNKVTEKGKDVELRCDPISGHTALYWYRQSLGQGLEFLIYFQGNSAPDKSGLPSDRFSAERTGGSVSTLTIQRTQQEDSAVYLCASSLSGQVTYEQYFGPGTRLTVT.